Reported below is one TCR beta chain. A second about 6 to 11 cycle PCR used barcoded and J-beta primers. TCRdb re-derived calls from the 5' RACE reads in MiXCR, one entry per CDR3 protein. Of around 780,000 distinct CDR3 sequences in the sample, roughly three fifths were seen once. This sample is drawn from a study of blood T cells in healthy people across ages. Germline V gene data show CDR1 as ENHRY and CDR2 as SYGVKD. The CDR3 contains 15 residues. J gave up 7 bases and V 6 bases, and 12 bases lay outside the gene matches. The TCR comes from a middle-aged man in good health. V gene TRBV10-3 combines with J gene TRBJ2-7, with 10 nucleotides matching TRBD2. Sequencing input: blood. DNA of the CDR3: TGTGCCATCAGGGCTAGCGGGAGTTATTCAGAAGAGCAGTACTTC. Translation gives CAIRASGSYSEEQYF.